This TCR beta chain was captured in a study of cytomegalovirus exposure and HLA in healthy donors. Study details: The 110 or so validation repertoires used a platform that matched the one used for the approximately 610 first-cohort repertoires, as a later analysis reported.

Assay used: immunoSEQ multiplex PCR; TCRdb lists only in-frame clones, some missing. The data hold more than 50,000 clones, with about 93% observed a single time. General study results and limits: Under in vitro conditions, a few CMV-associated chains were confirmed as specific for CMV antigens.

Germline V CDR1 and CDR2: GTSNPN, SVGIG (reference sequence). V shed 0 bases and J shed 12 bases, with 15 bases lying between them. The CDR3 has 13 amino acids. Concerning this clone: The antigen remains unidentified.

Sequencing input: PBMCs. This rearrangement joins TRBV30 to TRBJ2-4; weak D call: TRBD1 (5 bases). The sequence derives from a man younger than 30 in good health and CMV-seronegative. The CDR3 region has the DNA TGTGCCTGGAGTGTCGTGGACACGAAATATCAGTACTTC. Encoded protein: CAWSVVDTKYQYF.